The rows below give T cell receptor beta chains drawn from one sample of a study of blood T cell repertoires in COVID-19. Assay used: immunoSEQ multiplex PCR; TCRdb lists only in-frame clones, some missing. The data show fewer than 85,000 clones, 80% to 95% seen once. The sequenced sample consisted of peripheral blood. The source is a woman aged 45-65 years in a cohort sampled during active COVID-19. Each CDR3 is given with its conserved first and last residue. D genes are given only for firm matches. Clone size appears in some rows only: once, few, many, or a class for an expanded clone.

V,size,J,D,DNA,CDR3
TRBV19,-,TRBJ2-1,-,TGTGCCAGCAGCCTCGACGGAGAACTCCCTTACAATGAGCAGTTCTTC,CASSLDGELPYNEQFF
TRBV3-1/TRBV3-2,-,TRBJ2-7,TRBD2,TGTGCCAGCAGCCCCCCGGGGGGGGCCTACGAGCAGTACTTC,CASSPPGGAYEQYF
TRBV7-9,-,TRBJ1-1,-,TGTGCCAGCAGCACCGGACGGGGTAGGAACACTGAAGCTTTCTTT,CASSTGRGRNTEAFF
TRBV15,-,TRBJ2-1,TRBD2,TGTGCCACCAGCAGAATAGGGAGCGGGAGTAGGGAAAATGAGCAGTTCTTC,CATSRIGSGSRENEQFF
TRBV30,-,TRBJ1-3,TRBD1,TGTGCCTGGAGTTACGCAGGGGGCGCCGGTCCCTTTGGAAACACCATATATTTT,CAWSYAGGAGPFGNTIYF
TRBV19,-,TRBJ2-1,TRBD2,TGTGCCAGTAGATTAGCGGGAGGGCTTGAAAATGAGCAGTTCTTC,CASRLAGGLENEQFF
TRBV2,-,TRBJ2-2,TRBD2,TGTGCCAGCAGTGAAACGGGAGGGACGAACACCGGGGAGCTGTTTTTT,CASSETGGTNTGELFF
TRBV4-1,-,TRBJ2-2,-,TGCGCCAGCAGCCAGGGAGCCGATAACACCGGGGAGCTGTTTTTT,CASSQGADNTGELFF
TRBV28,-,TRBJ1-2,TRBD1,TGTGCCAGCAGCTCCGACAGGGAGGACTATGGCTACACCTTC,CASSSDREDYGYTF
TRBV28,-,TRBJ1-2,TRBD1,TGTGCCAGCAGTTTACACCTACAGGGGGCAGGAGGCTACACCTTC,CASSLHLQGAGGYTF
TRBV6-5,-,TRBJ2-1,TRBD1,TGTGCCACCTTAAGAGGGGGCGGTGAGCAGTTCTTC,CATLRGGGEQFF
TRBV7-9,-,TRBJ1-2,TRBD1,TGTGCCAGCAGCATTACAGGGGTGACGGATGGCTACACCTTC,CASSITGVTDGYTF
TRBV7-6,-,TRBJ1-6,-,TGTGCCAGCAGCTTAGGTAGCGCAAATTCACCCCTCCACTTT,CASSLGSANSPLHF
TRBV7-9,-,TRBJ1-1,TRBD1,TGTGCCAGCAGCTCAAGACAGGGGATTGAAGCTTTCTTT,CASSSRQGIEAFF
TRBV18,-,TRBJ1-1,-,TGTGCCAGCTCCCCCCGGGACTCTGGTGGCACTGAAGCTTTCTTT,CASSPRDSGGTEAFF
TRBV12-5,-,TRBJ2-5,TRBD2,TGTGCTAGTGGTTTGAGACGACTAGCGGGAGGGCCTTCCCGACAAGAGACCCAGTACTTC,CASGLRRLAGGPSRQETQYF
TRBV27,-,TRBJ2-3,-,TGTGCCAGCAGTTCGTTTATAGGCGGTTCCACAGATACGCAGTATTTT,CASSSFIGGSTDTQYF
TRBV28,-,TRBJ2-1,TRBD2,TGTGCCAGCAGTTTGGGAGGGATGAATGAGCAGTTCTTC,CASSLGGMNEQFF
TRBV3-1/TRBV3-2,once,TRBJ1-5,-,TGTGCCAGCAGCCAAGGTCGGGGGGCTAGCAATCAGCCCCAGCATTTT,CASSQGRGASNQPQHF
TRBV28,-,TRBJ2-7,TRBD2,TGTGCCAGCAGTTTAGGGCTAGCGGGAGGAGGCCATATAAACGAGCAGTACTTC,CASSLGLAGGGHINEQYF
TRBV5-6,-,TRBJ1-1,TRBD1,TGTGCCAGCAGCTTGAGGACAGGGATGAACACTGAAGCTTTCTTT,CASSLRTGMNTEAFF
TRBV12-3/TRBV12-4,-,TRBJ2-1,-,TGTGCCAGCAGCCAAAACAATGAGCAGTTCTTC,CASSQNNEQFF
TRBV5-1,once,TRBJ2-1,-,TGCGCCAGCAGCTTGGACGGGAGCTCCTACAATGAGCAGTTCTTC,CASSLDGSSYNEQFF
TRBV19,once,TRBJ2-1,-,TGTGCCAGTACCCTCTTGGGGCTAGGCAATGAGCAGTTCTTC,CASTLLGLGNEQFF
TRBV7-8,once,TRBJ1-1,-,TGTGCCAGCAGCTTAGCGCAGGGAAAGGGCACTGAAGCTTTCTTT,CASSLAQGKGTEAFF
TRBV7-9,-,TRBJ2-5,TRBD1,TGTGCCAGCAGCGCGGGACAGGGATGGGAGACCCAGTACTTC,CASSAGQGWETQYF
TRBV19,-,TRBJ1-2,-,TGTGCCAGTAGTCCCTCTGTGATGGAGGGCTACACCTTC,CASSPSVMEGYTF
TRBV18,-,TRBJ1-2,TRBD1,TGTGCCAGCTCATTACGGGACAGGGCTTTGACTAATGGCTACACCTTC,CASSLRDRALTNGYTF
TRBV27,-,TRBJ1-5,-,TGTGCCAGCAGTTTGGCCAGATTCAATCAGCCCCAGCATTTT,CASSLARFNQPQHF
TRBV7-9,-,TRBJ1-4,-,TGTGCCAGCAGCTCCCACTACACTAATGAAAAACTGTTTTTT,CASSSHYTNEKLFF
TRBV15,-,TRBJ1-2,-,TGTGCCACCAGCAGAGACCGCACGGACTTTTATGGCTACACCTTC,CATSRDRTDFYGYTF
TRBV27,-,TRBJ2-5,TRBD2,TGTGCCACCCGACGGACTAGCGGGAGAGGGGGACCAGAGACCCAGTACTTC,CATRRTSGRGGPETQYF
TRBV7-2,-,TRBJ2-7,TRBD2,TGTGCCAGCAGCTTAACTACCGGGAGGGACTACGAGCAGTACTTC,CASSLTTGRDYEQYF
TRBV30,once,TRBJ1-5,-,TGTGCCTGGAGTGGAGGGCGGAGAGGTCAGCCCCAGCATTTT,CAWSGGRRGQPQHF
TRBV27,-,TRBJ2-2,TRBD1,TGTGCCAGCACCATCCGTCGGACAGGGACGAACACCGGGGAGCTGTTTTTT,CASTIRRTGTNTGELFF
TRBV9,-,TRBJ2-3,TRBD2,TGTGCCAGCAGCGAAACCTCGCGGGAGTCCCTCTTGTATTTT,CASSETSRESLLYF
TRBV5-1,once,TRBJ2-2,TRBD1,TGCGCCAGCAGCTGGGGGTCAGGGGGCAACGGGGAGCTGTTTTTT,CASSWGSGGNGELFF
TRBV27,-,TRBJ1-1,-,TGTGCCAGCAGCCTTTTCCCTACAGGGAACACTGAAGCTTTCTTT,CASSLFPTGNTEAFF
TRBV23-1,-,TRBJ1-6,TRBD1,TGCGCCAGCAGTCACGCTCCCCTCAGGGGGCGCGGGAATTCACCCCTCCACTTT,CASSHAPLRGRGNSPLHF
TRBV19,once,TRBJ1-6,-,TGTGCCAGTAGCCAATCAGGGAATGGGGTCGGCGATAATTCACCCCTCCACTTT,CASSQSGNGVGDNSPLHF
TRBV20-1,-,TRBJ2-7,-,TGCAGTGCTAGCGGGAACGAGCAGTACTTC,CSASGNEQYF
TRBV28,-,TRBJ2-7,-,TGTGCCAGCAGTTTAAGTAGGGGTACCTACGAGCAGTACTTC,CASSLSRGTYEQYF
TRBV28,-,TRBJ2-7,TRBD1,TGTGCCAGCAGGCCCCGGACCGGGACAGCCACCCTCTCCTACGAGCAGTACTTC,CASRPRTGTATLSYEQYF
TRBV21-1,-,TRBJ2-5,-,TGTGCCAGCAGCAAAGTTGGAGAACAAGAGACCCAGTACTTC,CASSKVGEQETQYF
TRBV7-3,-,TRBJ2-3,-,TGTGCCAGCAGCTCGTTACCCTTAGCGGAACTCACAGATACGCAGTATTTT,CASSSLPLAELTDTQYF
TRBV21-1,few,TRBJ1-2,-,TGTGCCAGCAGCCCCGAACCCCACAGTCTGAAATATGGCTACACCTTC,CASSPEPHSLKYGYTF
TRBV15,once,TRBJ1-5,-,TGTGCCACCAGCAACGGGACAAATAGCAATCAGCCCCAGCATTTT,CATSNGTNSNQPQHF
TRBV27,-,TRBJ2-7,-,TGTGCCAGCACCCTACGGGGGGCGCGGGGTCTCTACGAGCAGTACTTC,CASTLRGARGLYEQYF
TRBV7-9,-,TRBJ2-1,-,TGTGCCAGCACCCTGGGAACTAGCAATGAGCAGTTCTTC,CASTLGTSNEQFF
TRBV19,-,TRBJ1-2,-,TGTGCCAGGGGCAAGGGGCGTTGGGGCTATGGCTACACCTTC,CARGKGRWGYGYTF
TRBV29-1,-,TRBJ2-3,TRBD1,TGCAGCGTTCCACAGGGGGCCAGTGCAGATACGCAGTATTTT,CSVPQGASADTQYF
TRBV19,-,TRBJ1-5,TRBD1,TGTGCCAGTAGGGAAGGACCGCGACAGGGCCTGCATCAGCCCCAGCATTTT,CASREGPRQGLHQPQHF
TRBV3-1/TRBV3-2,-,TRBJ2-1,TRBD2,TGTGCCAGCAGCCAAGCACCGACTAGCGGGCACGGCGGGCAGTTCTTC,CASSQAPTSGHGGQFF
TRBV5-1,-,TRBJ1-1,-,TGCGCCAGCAGCTTAAATCAGCGGAAGGTCCTTAACACTGAAGCTTTCTTT,CASSLNQRKVLNTEAFF
TRBV19,once,TRBJ2-2,TRBD2,TGTGCCACCCTGACTAGCAACGCCGGGGAGCTGTTTTTT,CATLTSNAGELFF